This entry concerns a single T cell receptor beta chain. Its antigen is not known. This record belongs to a study of cytomegalovirus exposure and HLA in healthy donors. For the study at large: A later analysis reported the 90 to 150 validation repertoires used the same platform as the approximately 660 first-cohort repertoires.

Generated by immunoSEQ multiplex PCR, the TCRdb table keeps only in-frame clones and is missing some. This table holds more than 150,000 clones, about 80% found once. General observations from the study: It was 160 or so TCR beta chains that were listed as cytomegalovirus-associated. It was found in a later analysis that first-cohort TCR clusters tended to co-occur in the 130 or so validation repertoires.

In germline, CDR1 is SNHLY, CDR2 FYNNEI. The CDR3 loop spans 11 amino acids. Trimming pared 6 bases from V and 7 bases from J, leaving 9 bases between. The gene calls are TRBV2 and TRBJ2-5, with D possibly TRBD2 on 5 matching bases. The sequenced material came from PBMCs. The receptor was isolated from a woman under 30 in good health and CMV-seropositive. The CDR3 DNA reads TGTGCCAGCAGCGGGATCGGGACCCAGTACTTC. Protein: CASSGIGTQYF.